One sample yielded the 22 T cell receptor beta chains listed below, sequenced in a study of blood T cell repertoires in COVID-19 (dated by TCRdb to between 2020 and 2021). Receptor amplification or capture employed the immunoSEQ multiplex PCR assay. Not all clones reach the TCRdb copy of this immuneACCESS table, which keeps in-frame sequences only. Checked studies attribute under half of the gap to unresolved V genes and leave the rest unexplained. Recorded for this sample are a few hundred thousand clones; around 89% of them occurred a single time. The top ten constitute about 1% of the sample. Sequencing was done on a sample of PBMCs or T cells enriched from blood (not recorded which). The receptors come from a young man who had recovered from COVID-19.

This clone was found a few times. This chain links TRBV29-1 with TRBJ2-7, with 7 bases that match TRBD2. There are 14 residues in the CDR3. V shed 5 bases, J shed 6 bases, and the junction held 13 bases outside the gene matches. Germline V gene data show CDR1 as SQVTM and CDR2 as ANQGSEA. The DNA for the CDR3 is TGCAGCGTTCGGCAAGGCGGGAGTCAAGGCGAGCAGTACTTC. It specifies CSVRQGGSQGEQYF.

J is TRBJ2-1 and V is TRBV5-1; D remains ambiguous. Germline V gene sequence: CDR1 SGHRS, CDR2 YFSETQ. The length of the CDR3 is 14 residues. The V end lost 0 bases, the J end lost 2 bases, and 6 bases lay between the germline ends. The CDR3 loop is CASSLALAYNEQFF. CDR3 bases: TGCGCCAGCAGCTTGGCCTTAGCCTACAATGAGCAGTTCTTC.

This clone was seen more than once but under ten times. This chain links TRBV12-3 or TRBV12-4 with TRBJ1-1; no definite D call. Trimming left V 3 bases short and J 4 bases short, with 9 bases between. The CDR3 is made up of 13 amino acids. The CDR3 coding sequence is TGTGCCAGCAGTTTTTCGGTTGGCACTGAAGCTTTCTTT. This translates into CASSFSVGTEAFF.

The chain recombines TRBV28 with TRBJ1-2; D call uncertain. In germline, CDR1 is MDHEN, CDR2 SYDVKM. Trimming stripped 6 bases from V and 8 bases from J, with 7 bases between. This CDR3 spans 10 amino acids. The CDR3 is CASSGGGYTF. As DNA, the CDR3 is TGTGCCAGCAGCGGAGGGGGCTACACCTTC.

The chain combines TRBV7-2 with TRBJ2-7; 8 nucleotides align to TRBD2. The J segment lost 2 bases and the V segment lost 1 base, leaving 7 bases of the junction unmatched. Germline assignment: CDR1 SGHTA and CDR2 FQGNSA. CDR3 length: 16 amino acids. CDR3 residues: CASSLGTGGPTYEQYF. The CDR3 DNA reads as TGTGCCAGCAGCTTAGGGACGGGAGGGCCCACCTACGAGCAGTACTTC.

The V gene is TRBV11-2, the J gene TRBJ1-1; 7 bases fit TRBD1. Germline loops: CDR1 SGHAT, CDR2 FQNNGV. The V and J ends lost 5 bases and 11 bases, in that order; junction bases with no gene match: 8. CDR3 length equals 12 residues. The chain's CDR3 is CASSGQVEGAFF. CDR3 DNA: TGTGCCAGCAGCGGACAGGTGGAAGGCGCTTTCTTT.

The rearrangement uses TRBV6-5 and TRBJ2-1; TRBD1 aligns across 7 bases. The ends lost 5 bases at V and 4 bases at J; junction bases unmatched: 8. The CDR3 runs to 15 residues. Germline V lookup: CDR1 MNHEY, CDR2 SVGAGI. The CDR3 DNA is TGTGCCAGCAGTAGCGAGGGACAGCCATACAATGAGCAGTTCTTC. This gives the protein CASSSEGQPYNEQFF.

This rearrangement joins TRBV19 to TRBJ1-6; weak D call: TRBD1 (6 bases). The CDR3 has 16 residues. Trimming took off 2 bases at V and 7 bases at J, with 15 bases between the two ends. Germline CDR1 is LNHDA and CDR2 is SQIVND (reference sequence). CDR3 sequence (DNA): TGTGCCAGTAGTATATCTTCTGGCAGGGGCAATTCACCCCTCCACTTT. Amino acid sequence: CASSISSGRGNSPLHF.

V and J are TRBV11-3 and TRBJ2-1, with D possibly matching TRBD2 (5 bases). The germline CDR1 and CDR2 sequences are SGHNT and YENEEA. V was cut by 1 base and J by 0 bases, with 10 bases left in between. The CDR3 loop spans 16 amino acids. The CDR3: CASSLGRGSSYNEQFF. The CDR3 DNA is TGTGCCAGCAGCTTAGGCCGTGGGAGCTCCTACAATGAGCAGTTCTTC. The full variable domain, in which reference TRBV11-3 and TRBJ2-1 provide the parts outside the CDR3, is EAGVVQSPRYKIIEKKQPVAFWCNPISGHNTLYWYLQNLGQGPELLIRYENEEAVDDSQLPKDRFSAERLKGVDSTLKIQPAELGDSAVYLCASSLGRGSSYNEQFFGPGTRLTVL.

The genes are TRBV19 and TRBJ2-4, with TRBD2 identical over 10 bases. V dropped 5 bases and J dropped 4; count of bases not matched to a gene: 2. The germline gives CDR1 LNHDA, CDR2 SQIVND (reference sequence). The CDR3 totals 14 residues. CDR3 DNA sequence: TGTGCCAGTAGTGAAGCGGGGGGGAAAAACATTCAGTACTTC. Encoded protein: CASSEAGGKNIQYF.

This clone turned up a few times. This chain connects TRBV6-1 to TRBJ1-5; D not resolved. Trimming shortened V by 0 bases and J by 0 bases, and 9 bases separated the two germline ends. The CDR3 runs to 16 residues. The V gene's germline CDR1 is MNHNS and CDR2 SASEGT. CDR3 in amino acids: CASSEADTLSNQPQHF. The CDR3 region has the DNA TGTGCCAGCAGTGAAGCCGACACCCTTAGCAATCAGCCCCAGCATTTT.

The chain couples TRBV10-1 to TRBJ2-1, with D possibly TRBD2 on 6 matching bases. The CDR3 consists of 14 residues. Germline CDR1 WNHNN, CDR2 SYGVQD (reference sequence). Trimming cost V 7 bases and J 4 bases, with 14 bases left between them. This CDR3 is CASMRGLLYNEQFF. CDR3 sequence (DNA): TGCGCCAGCATGCGGGGACTGCTATACAATGAGCAGTTCTTC.

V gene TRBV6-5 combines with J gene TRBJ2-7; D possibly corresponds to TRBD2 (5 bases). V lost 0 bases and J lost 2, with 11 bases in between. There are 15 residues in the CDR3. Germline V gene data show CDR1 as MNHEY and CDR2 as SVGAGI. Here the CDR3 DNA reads TGTGCCAGCAGTTACTCCGGGGTCGGTGCCTACGAGCAGTACTTC. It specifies CASSYSGVGAYEQYF.

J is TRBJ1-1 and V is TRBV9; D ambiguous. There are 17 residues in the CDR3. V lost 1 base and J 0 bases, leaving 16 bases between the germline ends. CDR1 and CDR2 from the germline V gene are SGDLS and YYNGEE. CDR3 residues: CASSVSTGSPLNTEAFF. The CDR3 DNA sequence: TGTGCCAGCAGCGTATCGACCGGGAGCCCCCTGAACACTGAAGCTTTCTTT.

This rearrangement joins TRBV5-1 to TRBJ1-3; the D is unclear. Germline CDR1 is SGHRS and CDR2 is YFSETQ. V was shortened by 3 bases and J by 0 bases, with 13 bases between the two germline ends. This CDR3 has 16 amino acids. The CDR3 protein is CASSYGGPSSGNTIYF. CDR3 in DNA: TGCGCCAGCAGCTACGGAGGGCCGAGCTCTGGAAACACCATATATTTT. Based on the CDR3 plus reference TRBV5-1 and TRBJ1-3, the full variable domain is KAGVTQTPRYLIKTRGQQVTLSCSPISGHRSVSWYQQTPGQGLQFLFEYFSETQRNKGNFPGRFSGRQFSNSRSEMNVSTLELGDSALYLCASSYGGPSSGNTIYFGEGSWLTVV.

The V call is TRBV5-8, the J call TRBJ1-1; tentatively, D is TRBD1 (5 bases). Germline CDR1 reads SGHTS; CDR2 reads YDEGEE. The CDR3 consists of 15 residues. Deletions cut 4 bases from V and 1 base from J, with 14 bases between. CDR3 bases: TGTGCCAGCAGCGTGCAGGGATTACCGAACACTGAAGCTTTCTTT. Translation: CASSVQGLPNTEAFF.

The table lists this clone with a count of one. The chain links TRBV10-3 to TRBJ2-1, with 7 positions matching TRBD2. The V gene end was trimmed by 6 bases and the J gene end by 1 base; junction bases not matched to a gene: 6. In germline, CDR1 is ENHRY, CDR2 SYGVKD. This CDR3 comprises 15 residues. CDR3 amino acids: CAISPSGPSYNEQFF. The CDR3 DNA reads TGTGCCATCAGCCCTAGCGGCCCGTCCTACAATGAGCAGTTCTTC.

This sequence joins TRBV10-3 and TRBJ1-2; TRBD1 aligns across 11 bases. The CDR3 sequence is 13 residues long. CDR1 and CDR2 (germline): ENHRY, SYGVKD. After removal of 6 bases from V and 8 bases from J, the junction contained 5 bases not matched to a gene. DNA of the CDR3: TGTGCCATCAGCCTGGGACAGGGGGACGGCTACACCTTC. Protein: CAISLGQGDGYTF.

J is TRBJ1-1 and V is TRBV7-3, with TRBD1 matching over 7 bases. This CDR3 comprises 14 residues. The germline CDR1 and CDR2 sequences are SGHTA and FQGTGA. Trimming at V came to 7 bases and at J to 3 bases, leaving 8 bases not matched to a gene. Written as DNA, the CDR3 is TGTGCCAGCAAGCCCAGGGGGACGGACACTGAAGCTTTCTTT. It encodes CASKPRGTDTEAFF.

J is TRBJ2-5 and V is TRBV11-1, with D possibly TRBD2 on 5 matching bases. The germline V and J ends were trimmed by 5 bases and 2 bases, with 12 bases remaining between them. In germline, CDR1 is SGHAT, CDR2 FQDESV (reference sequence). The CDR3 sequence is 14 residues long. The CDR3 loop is CASSQREGQETQYF. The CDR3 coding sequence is TGTGCCAGCAGCCAGCGTGAGGGACAAGAGACCCAGTACTTC.

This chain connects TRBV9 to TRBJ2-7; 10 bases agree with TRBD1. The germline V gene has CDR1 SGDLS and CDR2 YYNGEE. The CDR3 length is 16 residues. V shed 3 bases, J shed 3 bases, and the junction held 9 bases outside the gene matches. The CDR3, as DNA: TGTGCCAGCAGCGCCGAGGACGGGACAGGGGACTACGAGCAGTACTTC. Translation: CASSAEDGTGDYEQYF.

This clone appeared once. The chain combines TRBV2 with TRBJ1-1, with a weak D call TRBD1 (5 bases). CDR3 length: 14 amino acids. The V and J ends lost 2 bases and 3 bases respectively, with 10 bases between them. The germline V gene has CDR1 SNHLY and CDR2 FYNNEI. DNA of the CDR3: TGTGCCAGCAGTGAAAGTGTGACAGACACTGAAGCTTTCTTT. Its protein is CASSESVTDTEAFF.